The text below deals with one TCR beta chain. V lost 4 bases and J 5 bases, leaving 18 bases between the germline ends. From germline, CDR1 is LGHDT and CDR2 YNNKEL (reference sequence). The CDR3 runs 15 residues. Assay: immunoSEQ multiplex PCR; the TCRdb copy retains only in-frame clones and omits some. In the table there are around 76,000 clones, roughly 81% of which are singletons. This sample is drawn from a study of T cell responses to AZD1222 COVID-19 vaccine. Study background: Analysis merged second doses at about 4 or about 12 weeks.

V gene TRBV3-1 (or the pseudogene TRBV3-2) combines with J gene TRBJ2-7; perhaps TRBD1 as D (6 bases). The sequencing used peripheral blood, collected on day 0 of AZD1222 vaccination. This TCR derives from an adult in good health. In DNA, the CDR3 is TGTGCCAGCAGCCCTAGTAACAGGGTGCCCCACGAGCAGTACTTC. Translation: CASSPSNRVPHEQYF.